This entry describes one TCR beta chain. The record originates from a study of blood T cell repertoires in COVID-19. Study in general: The United States, Italy and Spain provided the acute and convalescent COVID-19 samples.

Participants were aged roughly 18 to 90 years, lived in 24 US areas, and enrolled virtually. Symptom resolution, clearance, or two negative PCRs marked donors in Cohort 3 as recovered. TCRdb's table, derived via immunoSEQ multiplex PCR, lists solely in-frame clones and lacks some. The sample comprises 400,000 to 450,000 clones, roughly 91% of which are singletons, and roughly 0.66% rests with the top ten. The sample taken for sequencing was PBMCs or T cells enriched from blood (not recorded which). The clonotype comes from a man between 18 and 29 years old who had recovered from COVID-19.

CDR3 sequence reads: CASSPVRRNEQFF. Here the CDR3 DNA reads TGTGCCAGCTCACCGGTGAGGAGGAATGAGCAGTTCTTC. The chain uses TRBV18 and TRBJ2-1, with a possible D match to TRBD2 (5 bases). Germline-derived CDR1 and CDR2 are KGHSH and LQKENI. The CDR3 runs to 13 residues. The V end lost 3 bases, the J end lost 7 bases, and 10 bases lay between the germline ends.